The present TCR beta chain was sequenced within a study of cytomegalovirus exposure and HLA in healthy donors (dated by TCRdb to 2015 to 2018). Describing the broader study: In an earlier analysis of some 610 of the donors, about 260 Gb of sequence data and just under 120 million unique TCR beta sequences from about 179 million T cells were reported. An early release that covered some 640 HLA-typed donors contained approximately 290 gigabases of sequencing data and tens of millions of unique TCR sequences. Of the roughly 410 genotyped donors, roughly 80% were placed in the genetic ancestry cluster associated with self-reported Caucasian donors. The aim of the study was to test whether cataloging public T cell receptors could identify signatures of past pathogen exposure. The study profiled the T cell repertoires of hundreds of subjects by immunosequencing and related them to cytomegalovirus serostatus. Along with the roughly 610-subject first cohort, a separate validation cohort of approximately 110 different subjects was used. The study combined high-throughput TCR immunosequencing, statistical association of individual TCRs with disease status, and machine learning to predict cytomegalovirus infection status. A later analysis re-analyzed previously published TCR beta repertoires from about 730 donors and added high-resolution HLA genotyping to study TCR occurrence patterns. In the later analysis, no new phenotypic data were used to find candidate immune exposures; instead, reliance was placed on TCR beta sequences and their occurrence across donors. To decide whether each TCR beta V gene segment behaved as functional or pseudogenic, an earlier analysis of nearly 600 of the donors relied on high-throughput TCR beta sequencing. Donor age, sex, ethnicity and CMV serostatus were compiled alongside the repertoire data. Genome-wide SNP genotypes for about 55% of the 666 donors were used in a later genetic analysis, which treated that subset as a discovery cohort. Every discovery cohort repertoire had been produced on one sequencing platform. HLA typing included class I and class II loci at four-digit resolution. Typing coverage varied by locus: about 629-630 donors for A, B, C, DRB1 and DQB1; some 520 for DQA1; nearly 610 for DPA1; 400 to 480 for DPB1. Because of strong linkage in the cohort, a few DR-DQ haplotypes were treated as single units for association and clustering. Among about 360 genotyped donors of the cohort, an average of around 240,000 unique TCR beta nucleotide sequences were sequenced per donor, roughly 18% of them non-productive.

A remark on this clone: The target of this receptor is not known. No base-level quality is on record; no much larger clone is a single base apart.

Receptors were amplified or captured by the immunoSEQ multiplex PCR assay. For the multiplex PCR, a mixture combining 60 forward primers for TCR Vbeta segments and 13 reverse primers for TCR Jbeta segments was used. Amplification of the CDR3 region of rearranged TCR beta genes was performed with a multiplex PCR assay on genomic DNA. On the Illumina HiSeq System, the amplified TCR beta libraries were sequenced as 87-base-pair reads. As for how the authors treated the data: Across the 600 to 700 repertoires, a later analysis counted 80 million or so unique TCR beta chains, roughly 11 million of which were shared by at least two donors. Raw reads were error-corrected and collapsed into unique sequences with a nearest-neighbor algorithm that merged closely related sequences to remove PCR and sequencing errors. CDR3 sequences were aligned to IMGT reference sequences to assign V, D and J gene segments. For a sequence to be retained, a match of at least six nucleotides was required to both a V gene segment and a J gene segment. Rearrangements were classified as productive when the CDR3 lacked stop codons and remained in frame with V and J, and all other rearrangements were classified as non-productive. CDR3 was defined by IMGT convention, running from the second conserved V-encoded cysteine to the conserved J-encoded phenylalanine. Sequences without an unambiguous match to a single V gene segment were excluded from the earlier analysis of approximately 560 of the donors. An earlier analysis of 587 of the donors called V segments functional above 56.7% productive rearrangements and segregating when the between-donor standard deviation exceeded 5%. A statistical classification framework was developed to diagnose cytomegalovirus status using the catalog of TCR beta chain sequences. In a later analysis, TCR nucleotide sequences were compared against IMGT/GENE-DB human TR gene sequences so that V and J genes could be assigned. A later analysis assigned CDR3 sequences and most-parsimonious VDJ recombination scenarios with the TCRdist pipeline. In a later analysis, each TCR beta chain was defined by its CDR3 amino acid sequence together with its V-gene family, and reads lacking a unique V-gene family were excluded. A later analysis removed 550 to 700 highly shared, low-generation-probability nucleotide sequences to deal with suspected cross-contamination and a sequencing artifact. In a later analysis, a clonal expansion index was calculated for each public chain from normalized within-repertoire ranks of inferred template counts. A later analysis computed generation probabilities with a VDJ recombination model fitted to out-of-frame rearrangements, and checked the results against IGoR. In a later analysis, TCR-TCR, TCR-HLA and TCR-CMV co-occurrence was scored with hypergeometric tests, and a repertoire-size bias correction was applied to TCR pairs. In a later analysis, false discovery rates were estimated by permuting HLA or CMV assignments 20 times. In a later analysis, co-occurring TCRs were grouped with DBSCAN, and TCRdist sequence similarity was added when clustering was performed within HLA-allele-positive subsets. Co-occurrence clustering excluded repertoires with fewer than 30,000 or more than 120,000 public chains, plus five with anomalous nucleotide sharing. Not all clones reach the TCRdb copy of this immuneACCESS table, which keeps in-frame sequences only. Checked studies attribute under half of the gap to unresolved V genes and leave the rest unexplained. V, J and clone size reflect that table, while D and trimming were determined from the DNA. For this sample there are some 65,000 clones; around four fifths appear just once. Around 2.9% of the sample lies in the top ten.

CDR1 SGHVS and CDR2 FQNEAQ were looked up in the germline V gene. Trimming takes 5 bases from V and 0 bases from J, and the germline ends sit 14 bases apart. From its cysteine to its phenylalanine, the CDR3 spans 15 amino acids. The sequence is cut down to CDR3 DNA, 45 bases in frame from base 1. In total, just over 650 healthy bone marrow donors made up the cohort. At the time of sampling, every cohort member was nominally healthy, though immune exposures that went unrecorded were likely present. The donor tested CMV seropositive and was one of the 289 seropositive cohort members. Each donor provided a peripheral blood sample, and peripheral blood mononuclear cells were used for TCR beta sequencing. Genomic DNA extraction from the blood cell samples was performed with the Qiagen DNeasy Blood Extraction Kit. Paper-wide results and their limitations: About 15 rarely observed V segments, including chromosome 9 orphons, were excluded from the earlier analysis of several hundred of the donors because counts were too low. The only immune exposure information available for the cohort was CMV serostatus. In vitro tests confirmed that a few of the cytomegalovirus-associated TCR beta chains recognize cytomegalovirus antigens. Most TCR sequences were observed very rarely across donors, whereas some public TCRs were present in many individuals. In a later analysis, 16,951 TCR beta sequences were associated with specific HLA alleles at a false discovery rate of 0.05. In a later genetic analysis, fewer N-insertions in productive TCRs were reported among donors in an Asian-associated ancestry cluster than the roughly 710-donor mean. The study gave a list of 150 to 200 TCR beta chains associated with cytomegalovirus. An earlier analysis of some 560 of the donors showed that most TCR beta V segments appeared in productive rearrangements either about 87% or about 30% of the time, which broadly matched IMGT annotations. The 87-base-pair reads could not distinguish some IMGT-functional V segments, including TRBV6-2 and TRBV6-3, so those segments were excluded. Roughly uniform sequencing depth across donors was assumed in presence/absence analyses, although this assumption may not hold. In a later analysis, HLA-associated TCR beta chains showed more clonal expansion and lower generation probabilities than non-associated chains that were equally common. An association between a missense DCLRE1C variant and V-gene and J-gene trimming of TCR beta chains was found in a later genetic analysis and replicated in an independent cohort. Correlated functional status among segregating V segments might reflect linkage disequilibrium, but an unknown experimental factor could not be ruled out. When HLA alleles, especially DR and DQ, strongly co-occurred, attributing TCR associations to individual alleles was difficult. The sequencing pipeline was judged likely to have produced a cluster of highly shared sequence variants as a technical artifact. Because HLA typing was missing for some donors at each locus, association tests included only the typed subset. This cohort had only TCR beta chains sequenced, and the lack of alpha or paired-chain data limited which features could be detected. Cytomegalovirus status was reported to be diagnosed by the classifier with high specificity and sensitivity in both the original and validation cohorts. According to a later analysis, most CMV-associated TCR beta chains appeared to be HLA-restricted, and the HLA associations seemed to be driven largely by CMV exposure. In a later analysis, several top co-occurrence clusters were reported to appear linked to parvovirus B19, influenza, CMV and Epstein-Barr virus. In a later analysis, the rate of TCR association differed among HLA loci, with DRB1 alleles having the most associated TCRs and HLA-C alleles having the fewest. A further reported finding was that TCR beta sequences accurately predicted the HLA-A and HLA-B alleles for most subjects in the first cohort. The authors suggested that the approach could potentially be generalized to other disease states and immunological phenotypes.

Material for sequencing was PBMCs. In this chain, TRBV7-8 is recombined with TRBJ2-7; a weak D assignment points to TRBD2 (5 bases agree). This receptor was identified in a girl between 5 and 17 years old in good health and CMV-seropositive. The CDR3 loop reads CASSPYRTDSYEQYF. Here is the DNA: TGTGCCAGCAGCCCTTATAGGACTGACTCCTACGAGCAGTACTTC.